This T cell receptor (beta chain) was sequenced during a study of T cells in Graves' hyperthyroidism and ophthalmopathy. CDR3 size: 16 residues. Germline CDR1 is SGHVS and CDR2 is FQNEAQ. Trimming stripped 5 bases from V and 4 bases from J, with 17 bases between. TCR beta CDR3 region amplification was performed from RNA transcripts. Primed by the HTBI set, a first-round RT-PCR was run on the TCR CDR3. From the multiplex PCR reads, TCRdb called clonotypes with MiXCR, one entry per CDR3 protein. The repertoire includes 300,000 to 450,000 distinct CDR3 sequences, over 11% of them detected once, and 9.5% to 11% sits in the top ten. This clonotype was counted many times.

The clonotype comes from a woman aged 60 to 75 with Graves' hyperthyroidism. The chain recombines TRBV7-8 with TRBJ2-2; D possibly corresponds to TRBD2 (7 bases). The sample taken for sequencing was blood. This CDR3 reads CASSPSSGEGTGELFF. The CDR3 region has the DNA TGTGCCAGCAGCCCCAGTTCAGGGGAGGGCACCGGGGAGCTGTTTTTT.